A single sample is the source of the 8 T cell receptor beta chains below, sequenced in a study of CD8 T cells in Susac syndrome. Reverse transcription of roughly 0.5 to 1 ug RNA used random hexamers. TCRdb re-derived calls from the immunoSEQ multiplex PCR reads in MiXCR, one entry per CDR3 protein. The sample includes around 110,000 distinct CDR3 sequences, 95% to 96% of them seen just once. The sample consisted of CD4+ T cells from PBMCs. Receptor source: a human donor with Susac syndrome.

The J gene is TRBJ1-4, the V gene TRBV7-9; 7 nucleotides align to TRBD1. J was trimmed by 3 bases and V by 5 bases; bases with no gene match: 3. In germline, CDR1 is SEHNR, CDR2 FQNEAQ (reference sequence). The CDR3 loop spans 14 amino acids. The CDR3 is CASSPGTANEKLFF. The CDR3 coding sequence is TGTGCCAGCAGCCCCGGGACAGCTAATGAAAAACTGTTTTTT.

The chain employs TRBV20-1 and TRBJ2-7; tentatively, D is TRBD1 or TRBD2 (7 bases each). Trimming removed 5 bases at V and 5 bases at J, with 22 bases between. This CDR3 has 15 amino acids. Germline lookup yields CDR1 DFQATT and CDR2 SNEGSKA (reference sequence). CDR3 sequence reads: CSAPGGGQSGNEQYF. In nucleotides, the CDR3 is TGCAGTGCTCCTGGGGGGGGACAGTCGGGGAACGAGCAGTACTTC.

The rearrangement joins TRBV30 to TRBJ2-3; 7 nucleotides align to TRBD1. The CDR3 is made up of 15 amino acids. CDR1 GTSNPN and CDR2 SVGIG come from the germline V gene (reference sequence). After removal of 0 bases from V and 5 bases from J, the junction contained 8 bases not matched to a gene. CDR3 coding DNA: TGTGCCTGGAGTGTACATGAGACAGGGATAGATACGCAGTATTTT. Residues: CAWSVHETGIDTQYF.

This clonotype was seen only once. This chain joins TRBV5-1 and TRBJ2-7, with D possibly called TRBD1 or TRBD2 (5 bases each). This CDR3 region has 14 residues. V was cut by 1 base and J by 5 bases, with 13 bases left in between. Germline-derived CDR1 and CDR2 are SGHRS and YFSETQ. CDR3 loop: CASSLSRERDEQYF. The CDR3 DNA sequence: TGCGCCAGCAGCTTGTCCAGGGAGAGAGACGAGCAGTACTTC.

This rearrangement joins TRBV5-4 to TRBJ2-5, with D tentatively TRBD2 (5 bases). The CDR3 contains 14 residues. CDR1 is SGHNT, CDR2 YYREEE, per germline (reference sequence). V was clipped by 4 bases and J by 2 bases, with 12 bases between them. This CDR3 reads CASSLKKRQETQYF. The CDR3 DNA sequence: TGTGCCAGCAGCCTAAAGAAGCGGCAAGAGACCCAGTACTTC.

The CDR3 coding sequence is TGTGCCAGCAGCGTAGGGGTCGGACTAGCGGGAGCCACAGATACGCAGTATTTT. It yields the protein CASSVGVGLAGATDTQYF. The chain joins TRBV9 to TRBJ2-3; 13 positions agree with TRBD2. The CDR3 has 18 amino acids. Trimming at V came to 0 bases and at J to 2 bases, leaving 6 bases not matched to a gene. CDR1 is SGDLS, CDR2 YYNGEE, per germline.

The table lists this clonotype with a count of one. The chain carries TRBV30 and TRBJ1-5; D possibly corresponds to TRBD1 (5 bases). Trimming left V 0 bases short and J 3 bases short, with 9 bases between. The CDR3 is 14 residues long. Germline values: CDR1 GTSNPN, CDR2 SVGIG (reference sequence). In DNA form, the CDR3 reads TGTGCCTGGAGTGTAGGGACGGTCAATCAGCCCCAGCATTTT. Encoded protein: CAWSVGTVNQPQHF.

The chain couples TRBV3-1 to TRBJ2-7, with a tentative D call TRBD2 (6 bases). CDR1 is LGHDT and CDR2 is YNNKEL in the germline V gene (reference sequence). This CDR3 has 13 amino acids. V lost 4 bases and J 7 bases, leaving 14 bases between the germline ends. CDR3 sequence reads: CASSPGLGLEQYF. CDR3 nucleotides: TGTGCCAGCAGCCCCGGACTGGGACTGGAGCAGTACTTC.